These 5 T cell receptor beta chains originate from one sample sequenced in a study of T cell responses to AZD1222 COVID-19 vaccine. Some clones are missing from TCRdb's copy, which holds only in-frame ones; the method was immunoSEQ multiplex PCR. This table holds 130,000 or so clones, around nine tenths found once. Sequences were derived from peripheral blood, sampled on day 0 of MenACWY control vaccination. These receptors were taken from an adult in good health.

The rearrangement uses TRBV2 and TRBJ2-2, with 10 bases matching TRBD2. The V gene's germline CDR1 is SNHLY and CDR2 FYNNEI. V dropped 6 bases and J dropped 6; count of bases not matched to a gene: 7. This CDR3 has 15 amino acids. CDR3 bases: TGTGCCAGCAGCCCCCTAGCGGGGGTGGCCGGGGAGCTGTTTTTT. Protein sequence: CASSPLAGVAGELFF. Drawing the rest from reference TRBV2 and TRBJ2-2, the complete variable domain is EPEVTQTPSHQVTQMGQEVILRCVPISNHLYFYWYRQILGQKVEFLVSFYNNEISEKSEIFDDQFSVERPDGSNFTLKIRSTKLEDSAMYFCASSPLAGVAGELFFGEGSRLTVL.

The rearrangement joins TRBV6-4 to TRBJ2-7; 8 positions match TRBD2. Germline CDR1 reads MRHNA; CDR2 reads SNTAGT. The J segment lost 3 bases and the V segment lost 6 bases, leaving 10 bases of the junction unmatched. The CDR3 extends over 15 amino acids. The DNA for the CDR3 is TGTGCCAGCAGACCCCGCGTAGCGGGAAGCTACGAGCAGTACTTC. Its protein is CASRPRVAGSYEQYF.

The chain joins TRBV23-1 to TRBJ2-7; D remains unclear. TRBV23-1 is assigned to the ORF class and has an uncertain function. V was clipped by 9 bases and J by 4 bases, with 16 bases between them. The length of the CDR3 is 13 residues. The CDR3 DNA reads as TGCGCCAGTAGACAACCGCCAGTATACGAGCAGTACTTC. Residues: CASRQPPVYEQYF.

The chain is built from TRBV28 and TRBJ1-2; 7 positions match TRBD1. CDR3 length: 15 amino acids. The ends lost 4 bases at V and 3 bases at J; junction bases unmatched: 8. CDR1 is MDHEN, CDR2 SYDVKM, per germline. The CDR3 DNA follows: TGTGCCAGCAGTTCGACAGGGCAGGGTTACTATGGCTACACCTTC. Translated: CASSSTGQGYYGYTF.

This clone was seen more than once but under ten times. This chain uses TRBV9 with TRBJ1-3; D gene uncertain. The CDR3 sequence is 13 residues long. The V end lost 2 bases, the J end lost 8 bases, and 11 bases lay between the germline ends. Germline V gives CDR1 SGDLS, CDR2 YYNGEE. The CDR3 nucleotides read TGTGCCAGCAGCGTTGGAGGGATGCACACCATATATTTT. Translation gives CASSVGGMHTIYF.